One sample yielded the 7 T cell receptor beta chains listed below, sequenced in a study of OX40 agonist ivuxolimab in advanced cancers. The protocol was immunoSEQ multiplex PCR, while the TCRdb copy is restricted to in-frame clones and leaves out a portion. Among about 59,000 clones listed, 90% to 95% were seen once. Sequencing used CD4+ or CD8+ T cells sorted from blood, obtained in a trial of the OX40 agonist ivuxolimab. These receptors all stem from an adult with an advanced solid tumor such as melanoma, head and neck, liver or kidney cancer.

The CDR3 DNA is TGTGCCAGCAGCGTAGCTCCAAGCCCGAATTACGAGCAGTACTTC. It specifies CASSVAPSPNYEQYF. The V gene is TRBV9, the J gene TRBJ2-7, with D uncertain. V lost 0 bases to trimming and J lost 4 bases, with 14 bases between them. The CDR3 contains 15 residues. Germline-derived CDR1 and CDR2 are SGDLS and YYNGEE.

The genes are TRBV7-8 and TRBJ2-3; the match to TRBD1 covers 7 bases. The CDR3 covers 17 residues. J gave up 0 bases and V 4 bases, and 10 bases lay outside the gene matches. The V gene's germline CDR1 is SGHVS and CDR2 FQNEAQ. The CDR3 DNA reads TGTGCCAGCAGCTACCGACCCTGGACAGGTAGCACAGATACGCAGTATTTT. Protein sequence: CASSYRPWTGSTDTQYF.

The chain uses TRBV4-1 and TRBJ2-1, with TRBD2 matching 12 bases. Losses at the gene ends were 3 bases for V and 0 bases for J; bases not matched to a gene: 3. CDR1 and CDR2 (germline): MGHRA, YSYEKL. This CDR3 region has 17 residues. This chain's CDR3 is CASSHGTSGFSYNEQFF. The CDR3 DNA follows: TGCGCCAGCAGCCATGGGACTAGCGGGTTCTCCTACAATGAGCAGTTCTTC.

The chain links TRBV27 to TRBJ2-7, with D possibly being TRBD1 (5 bases). The CDR3 has 13 amino acids. V shed 6 bases and J shed 6 bases, with 15 bases lying between them. Looked up from germline, CDR1 is MNHEY and CDR2 is SMNVEV (reference sequence). The CDR3, as DNA: TGTGCCAGCAGCTTTGGCAGGGCACGCGAGCAGTACTTC. It encodes CASSFGRAREQYF.

This clone was seen only once. The chain couples TRBV4-3 to TRBJ2-7; 8 bases fit TRBD2. This CDR3 spans 16 amino acids. CDR1 LGHNA and CDR2 YSLEER come from the germline V gene. V lost 0 bases and J lost 5; bases outside the gene matches: 9. CDR3 sequence reads: CASSQELAGGFHEQYF. The DNA for the CDR3 is TGCGCCAGCAGCCAAGAGTTGGCGGGGGGATTCCACGAGCAGTACTTC.

The genes are TRBV7-9 and TRBJ2-1, with TRBD2 matching over 7 bases. V was clipped by 7 bases and J by 6 bases; unmatched bases: 9. There are 14 residues in the CDR3. In germline, CDR1 is SEHNR, CDR2 FQNEAQ (reference sequence). Here the CDR3 DNA reads TGTGCCAGCACCCGTGGGGGAGGGGTCAATGAGCAGTTCTTC. Translating it yields CASTRGGGVNEQFF.

V is TRBV5-1 and J is TRBJ2-7; 12 nucleotides agree with TRBD2. V gave up 6 bases and J gave up 5 bases; unmatched junction bases: 6. In germline, CDR1 is SGHRS, CDR2 YFSETQ. This CDR3 region has 14 residues. This chain's CDR3 is CASMTSGSPHEQYF. The CDR3 region has the DNA TGCGCCAGCATGACTAGCGGGAGCCCCCACGAGCAGTACTTC.